The rows below give T cell receptor beta chains drawn from one sample of a study of blood T cell repertoires in COVID-19. Method: immunoSEQ multiplex PCR; TCRdb's copy keeps in-frame clones and lacks some. The sample yields 140,000 or so clones, around 91% seen once. The sample taken for sequencing was peripheral blood. Receptors were obtained from a woman between 55 and 75 years old with active COVID-19. Each CDR3 is given with its conserved first and last residue. The D gene is left open where the match is weak. Clone sizes are given selectively: once, few, many, or a class where the clone is expanded.

size: -; J: TRBJ2-1; D: TRBD2; V: TRBV6-5; DNA: TGTGCCAGCAGTTCCTTTAGCGGGAGCTCCTACAATGAGCAGTTCTTC; CDR3: CASSSFSGSSYNEQFF
size: -; J: TRBJ2-1; D: -; V: TRBV4-2; DNA: TGTGCCAGCAGCCAAGATATGACTCTGAGGTCCTACAATGAGCAGTTCTTC; CDR3: CASSQDMTLRSYNEQFF
size: -; J: TRBJ2-1; D: -; V: TRBV28; DNA: TGTGCCAGCAGCCCCGGGGGGCAGGGTGGCTACAATGAGCAGTTCTTC; CDR3: CASSPGGQGGYNEQFF
size: -; J: TRBJ2-7; D: -; V: TRBV29-1; DNA: TGCAGCGTTGGACTCTCCTACGAGCAGTACTTC; CDR3: CSVGLSYEQYF
size: once; J: TRBJ1-2; D: -; V: TRBV6-5; DNA: TGTGCCAGCAGTTACGGCGGTAACTATGGCTACACCTTC; CDR3: CASSYGGNYGYTF
size: -; J: TRBJ1-2; D: -; V: TRBV6-5; DNA: TGTGCCAGCAGATTCCCAGGGGAAGATGGCTACACCTTC; CDR3: CASRFPGEDGYTF
size: -; J: TRBJ1-5; D: -; V: TRBV5-6; DNA: TGTGCCAGCAGCCGTACCGGGGTTCGGAATCAGCCCCAGCATTTT; CDR3: CASSRTGVRNQPQHF
size: -; J: TRBJ2-7; D: TRBD2; V: TRBV2; DNA: TGTGCCAGCAGAGGACTAGCGGGCGCCAACCCCTACGAGCAGTACTTC; CDR3: CASRGLAGANPYEQYF
size: -; J: TRBJ1-3; D: -; V: TRBV28; DNA: TGTGCCAGCAGTCTGGGACAAGGGCTTGGCACCATATATTTT; CDR3: CASSLGQGLGTIYF
size: -; J: TRBJ2-7; D: -; V: TRBV7-2; DNA: TGTGCCAGCAGCTTAGCCCCGGGGAGTTACGAGCAGTACTTC; CDR3: CASSLAPGSYEQYF
size: -; J: TRBJ2-5; D: TRBD2; V: TRBV30; DNA: TGTGCCTGGAGTGCCCCTCTACTAGCGGGAGGGGGAGAGACCCAGTACTTC; CDR3: CAWSAPLLAGGGETQYF
size: few; J: TRBJ1-6; D: -; V: TRBV9; DNA: TGTGCCAGCAGCGTAGGAGGCGGCCGAAATTCACCCCTCCACTTT; CDR3: CASSVGGGRNSPLHF
size: -; J: TRBJ1-1; D: -; V: TRBV7-8; DNA: TGTGCCAGCAGCTTGGGGCCCGCGTATGCTTTCTTT; CDR3: CASSLGPAYAFF
size: few; J: TRBJ2-7; D: TRBD2; V: TRBV18; DNA: TGTGCCAGCTCACCAAACCGACTAGCGGAGACCTACGAGCAGTACTTC; CDR3: CASSPNRLAETYEQYF
size: -; J: TRBJ2-2; D: -; V: TRBV2; DNA: TGTGCCAGCATGAAGGGGACTCGAACCGGGGAGCTGTTTTTT; CDR3: CASMKGTRTGELFF
size: once; J: TRBJ1-2; D: -; V: TRBV28; DNA: TGTGCCAGCAGTTTTAACAGAAACAACTATGGCTACACCTTC; CDR3: CASSFNRNNYGYTF
size: -; J: TRBJ2-2; D: -; V: TRBV19; DNA: TGTGCCAGTAGTATACCGCGCGGCGTTGCGAACACCGGGGAGCTGTTTTTT; CDR3: CASSIPRGVANTGELFF
size: -; J: TRBJ1-3; D: -; V: TRBV7-2; DNA: TGTGCCAGCAGTCCACAGGGCGACACCATATATTTT; CDR3: CASSPQGDTIYF
size: -; J: TRBJ2-7; D: -; V: TRBV3-1/TRBV3-2; DNA: TGTGCCAGCAGCCCGTATCCTTCCCCCACACACGAGCAGTACTTC; CDR3: CASSPYPSPTHEQYF
size: -; J: TRBJ2-7; D: TRBD2; V: TRBV5-6; DNA: TGTGCCAGTAGCTACCGAGCGGGACTCTCCTACGAGCAGTACTTC; CDR3: CASSYRAGLSYEQYF
size: -; J: TRBJ2-7; D: TRBD2; V: TRBV28; DNA: TGTGCCAGCATTCTAGCGGGAGGGCCCTACGAGCAGTACTTC; CDR3: CASILAGGPYEQYF
size: -; J: TRBJ2-3; D: TRBD2; V: TRBV19; DNA: TGTGCCAGTAGTATAGCGGCTAGCGGGAGGACTAGCACAGATACGCAGTATTTT; CDR3: CASSIAASGRTSTDTQYF
size: -; J: TRBJ2-1; D: TRBD1; V: TRBV5-1; DNA: TGCGCCAGCAGCTTGAGTGGACAGGGACACAATGAGCAGTTCTTC; CDR3: CASSLSGQGHNEQFF
size: -; J: TRBJ2-1; D: TRBD2; V: TRBV3-1/TRBV3-2; DNA: TGTGCCAGCAGCCCGAAAGGGGCTAGCGGGAAGTTAAACAATGAGCAGTTCTTC; CDR3: CASSPKGASGKLNNEQFF
size: -; J: TRBJ2-1; D: TRBD2; V: TRBV28; DNA: TGTGCCAGCAGCCGCAGACTAGCGGGAGGAGATGAGCAGTTCTTC; CDR3: CASSRRLAGGDEQFF
size: -; J: TRBJ2-1; D: -; V: TRBV9; DNA: TGTGCCAGCAGCGTAGCTGGGGAGACCTACAATGAGCAGTTCTTC; CDR3: CASSVAGETYNEQFF
size: once; J: TRBJ2-1; D: TRBD1; V: TRBV6-5; DNA: TGTGCCAGCAGCCCCAGACAGGGGTTCTACAATGAGCAGTTCTTC; CDR3: CASSPRQGFYNEQFF
size: -; J: TRBJ2-7; D: -; V: TRBV19; DNA: TGTGCCAGTAGTAGCGTCTACGAGCAGTACTTC; CDR3: CASSSVYEQYF
size: -; J: TRBJ2-1; D: TRBD2; V: TRBV5-5; DNA: TGTGCCAGCAGCTTAGGGGTGGAGCGGGATAGGGCTCAGCAGTTCTTC; CDR3: CASSLGVERDRAQQFF
size: -; J: TRBJ2-3; D: TRBD1; V: TRBV2; DNA: TGTGCCAGCAGTGGGGGACAGACCACAGATACGCAGTATTTT; CDR3: CASSGGQTTDTQYF
size: -; J: TRBJ1-5; D: TRBD1; V: TRBV27; DNA: TGTGCCAGCAGTGCCGGGACAGGGGGCGTTCAGCCCCAGCATTTT; CDR3: CASSAGTGGVQPQHF